This passage covers 3 T cell receptor beta chains from one sample sequenced in a study of blood T cell repertoires in COVID-19. TCRdb's copy holds only in-frame clones and misses some; the assay was immunoSEQ multiplex PCR. The table includes about 240,000 clones, approximately 80% detected once. Sequenced: peripheral blood. The receptors were sampled from a woman older than 75 with acute or convalescent COVID-19.

The V gene is TRBV18, the J gene TRBJ2-7; D perhaps matches TRBD1 (5 bases). Between the trimmed V and J ends, which lost 5 bases and 0 bases, there was a span of 14 bases. The CDR3 extends over 15 amino acids. Germline loops: CDR1 KGHSH, CDR2 LQKENI. Written as DNA, the CDR3 is TGTGCCAGCTCAGGTTCCCAGGGTACCTCCTACGAGCAGTACTTC. Translating gives CASSGSQGTSYEQYF.

A few counts support this clone. The rearrangement uses TRBV6-1 and TRBJ1-6, with TRBD1 matching over 8 bases. The V gene's germline CDR1 is MNHNS and CDR2 SASEGT. The J segment lost 4 bases and the V segment lost 3 bases, leaving 8 bases of the junction unmatched. The CDR3 is 17 amino acids. The CDR3 reads CASSDANRDRYNSPLHF. CDR3 sequence (DNA): TGTGCCAGCAGTGACGCGAACCGGGACAGGTATAATTCACCCCTCCACTTT.

The V call is TRBV3-1 (or the pseudogene TRBV3-2), the J call TRBJ1-1; no firm D call. The V gene's germline CDR1 is LGHDT and CDR2 YNNKEL (reference sequence). V lost 6 bases and J lost 2, with 10 bases in between. The CDR3 contains 13 residues. The CDR3 sequence: CASSTVVNTEAFF. CDR3 nucleotides: TGTGCCAGCAGTACAGTGGTTAACACTGAAGCTTTCTTT.